This T cell receptor beta chain was sequenced in a study of blood T cells in healthy people across ages (dated by TCRdb to the mid-2010s). About the investigation overall: Template switching captured roughly one uniquely barcoded TCR beta cDNA molecule per two T cells in model experiments. The study measured age-related changes in TCR beta repertoire diversity using deep sequencing normalized with unique cDNA molecular identifiers. To avoid experimental bias, donors of different ages were spread randomly across the sequencing lanes. For two donors (one aged 18 to 30 and one aged 80 or older), the study analyzed two additional independent replicas of 1 million unique cDNA reads from the same blood draw. The donors were split into four age groups: young (average about 15 years), middle-aged (about 40), aged (approximately 60) and long-lived (approximately 80).

Library method: 5' RACE. The listed sequencing device is Illumina HiSeq 2500. A second roughly 7 to 11 cycle PCR used a sample-barcoded 5' primer and a J-beta primer mix. A unique molecular identifier was introduced onto each TCR beta cDNA molecule by a template-switch 5' adaptor carrying 12 random nucleotides. Each sample yielded at least 2.5 million CDR3-containing paired-end reads. First-strand cDNA was synthesized from all RNA with the Mint cDNA synthesis kit, primed by a TRBC-specific oligonucleotide. Following uracil-DNA glycosylase treatment, all cDNA underwent a first 18-cycle PCR with the universal primers M1SS and BC2_uni_R. The authors' analysis ran thus. For normalization, 1 million high-quality reads, each with a distinct molecular identifier, were randomly selected from each sample. Reads with shared molecular identifiers were discarded instead of being binned into consensus sequences. MiTCR, with a Q25 quality threshold and the strictest error-elimination algorithm, was used for CDR3 identification, clonotype clustering and error correction. A nonparametric unseen species model with Euler transformation was used to estimate lower-bound total TCR beta diversity. TCRdb ran its own pipeline on the public reads, namely fastp trimming at Q25 and MiXCR clone calling, and kept in-frame beta chains. Under each unique CDR3 protein, matching rows form one entry showing the most common genes and DNA. Here the V and J calls rest on TCRdb's processing, not on the authors' analysis. The sample contains hundreds of thousands of distinct CDR3 sequences, about 43% of them found a single time. The top ten hold approximately 31% of the sample.

Donors were around 37 systemically healthy Caucasian individuals from Russia aged 6 to 90 years. Each donor gave ten milliliters of peripheral blood, drawn into EDTA-treated Vacutainer tubes. Ficoll-Paque density-gradient centrifugation was used to isolate PBMCs, with at least 6 million per sample. Trizol reagent was used to extract total RNA from PBMCs, with at least 6 micrograms per sample. For every donor, flow cytometry on a PBMC aliquot measured the percentage of naive CD45RAhigh/CD27high T cells. This clonotype was seen more than once but under ten times. The antigen this receptor binds is unknown. No much larger clonotype is one base removed from it; base qualities were not supplied. V lost 5 bases and J lost 13 bases; the stretch between them is 12 bases long. CDR1 and CDR2 were assigned from the germline V gene as SGHTA and FQGNSA. From the cysteine through the phenylalanine, the CDR3 covers 11 amino acids. Only the CDR3 portion is preserved as DNA: 33 bases, with reading frame beginning at the first base.

Beyond this particular receptor, the publication reports: Since profiling was done on bulk unsorted PBMCs, naive and antigen-experienced compartments could not be conclusively compared. Compared with the aged group, the long-lived group had more naive CD4+ T cells, fewer expanded clones and increased TCR diversity, a pattern suggesting age selection. Estimates of total diversity based on one million sequenced T cells were regarded as lower bounds and as underestimates. As age increased, observed TCR beta diversity per million T cells dropped in a roughly linear way, and a significant reduction was already evident by age about 40. Donor CMV infection status was unknown, potentially confounding age-related changes in expanded clonotypes. Observed TCR beta diversity correlated strongly with the percentage of naive T cells measured by flow cytometry.

Source material: blood. The sequence links TRBV7-2 to TRBJ2-1; the D gene cannot be resolved reliably. The sequence was obtained from a man older than 75 in good health. The CDR3 has the sequence CASSPVEPQFF. The DNA sequence follows: TGTGCCAGCAGCCCCGTCGAACCTCAGTTCTTC.